This entry lists 26 T cell receptor beta chains sequenced from one sample in a study of T-cell memory formation after mild COVID-19. Each CDR3 protein is one row after TCRdb ran MiXCR on the 5' RACE reads. The repertoire includes around 82,000 distinct CDR3 sequences, more than 10% of them detected once, and more than 35% sits in the top ten. Sequencing input: PBMCs or a T cell subset sorted from them (not recorded which). The source of these receptors is a man in his late teens or twenties who had mild COVID-19 (a few samples of this study predate the infection). Cell type and time point are not known.

A few counts support this clonotype. This rearrangement joins TRBV4-1 to TRBJ1-2, with a possible D match to TRBD1 (6 bases). Per the germline V gene, CDR1 is MGHRA and CDR2 is YSYEKL. Trimming shortened V by 4 bases and J by 3 bases, and 18 bases separated the two germline ends. The CDR3 has 16 residues. CDR3 nucleotides: TGCGCCAGCAGCCGTTCGCCGGGGGCGACTTACTATGGCTACACCTTC. Translation: CASSRSPGATYYGYTF.

This clonotype was seen a few times. This chain joins TRBV20-1 and TRBJ2-7; tentatively, D is TRBD1 or TRBD2 (6 bases each). The V end lost 2 bases, the J end lost 2 bases, and 13 bases lay between the germline ends. Germline V lookup: CDR1 DFQATT, CDR2 SNEGSKA (reference sequence). The CDR3 has 14 residues. CDR3 amino acids: CSARFPGGPYEQYV. CDR3 in DNA: TGCAGTGCTAGATTCCCCGGGGGCCCCTACGAGCAGTACGTC.

This clonotype has more than one count but fewer than ten. The chain uses TRBV19 and TRBJ2-3; either TRBD1 or TRBD2 may supply D (5 bases each). Trimming cost V 3 bases and J 4 bases, with 5 bases left between them. Germline CDR1 and CDR2: LNHDA and SQIVND (reference sequence). The CDR3 has 12 residues. Written as DNA, the CDR3 is TGTGCCAGTAGTATGGGGGCAGATACGCAGTATTTT. Protein product: CASSMGADTQYF.

In this sample, this clonotype turned up once. The chain links TRBV20-1 to TRBJ2-1, with D possibly matching TRBD2 (6 bases). The CDR3 is 15 residues long. V was shortened by 0 bases and J by 0 bases, with 9 bases between the two germline ends. Germline CDR1 DFQATT, CDR2 SNEGSKA (reference sequence). This CDR3 is CSAREMRGSYNEQFF. The CDR3 coding sequence is TGCAGTGCTAGAGAGATGCGGGGCTCCTACAATGAGCAGTTCTTC.

This clonotype was counted ten times or more. CDR3 DNA: TGTGCCAGCACCTGGGGGGATGGAGATGGCTACACCTTC. This sequence encodes CASTWGDGDGYTF. This chain uses TRBV6-5 with TRBJ1-2; D might be TRBD1 (5 bases). The CDR3 covers 13 residues. Germline V lookup: CDR1 MNHEY, CDR2 SVGAGI. V was cut by 7 bases and J by 6 bases, with 15 bases left in between.

This clonotype was counted only a few times. The J gene is TRBJ2-1, the V gene TRBV24-1; TRBD1 agrees at 8 bases. Per the germline V gene, CDR1 is KGHDR and CDR2 is SFDVKD. J lost 4 bases, V lost 7 bases, and 2 bases had no gene match. The CDR3 length is 13 residues. CDR3 amino acids: CATRGTGYNEQFF. The CDR3 nucleotides are TGTGCCACCAGGGGGACAGGTTACAATGAGCAGTTCTTC.

This chain uses TRBV5-6 with TRBJ2-5; D uncertain. CDR3 length equals 16 residues. Germline loops: CDR1 SGHDT, CDR2 YYEEEE. V was trimmed by 0 bases and J by 2 bases, leaving 14 bases between them. The CDR3 here is CASSLVGGTTQETQYF. DNA for the CDR3: TGTGCCAGCAGCTTGGTGGGCGGTACCACTCAAGAGACCCAGTACTTC.

This clonotype has only a few counts. The chain employs TRBV7-9 and TRBJ1-6, with unresolved D. Germline V gene data show CDR1 as SEHNR and CDR2 as FQNEAQ (reference sequence). This CDR3 is built from 16 residues. The ends were cut back, 0 bases at V and 9 bases at J, with 15 bases in the middle. CDR3 in amino acids: CASSLAGEGGSSPLHF. As DNA, the CDR3 is TGTGCCAGCAGCTTAGCAGGAGAAGGAGGGAGTTCACCCCTCCACTTT.

This clonotype was seen a few times. V usage is TRBV10-2 and J usage is TRBJ1-5; D gene unclear. The length of the CDR3 is 13 residues. Germline CDR1 reads WSHSY; CDR2 reads SAAADI. With 4 bases removed from V and 7 bases from J, the gap between germline ends came to 11 bases. In DNA form, the CDR3 reads TGCGCCAGCAGTGTTGGTCGGTGGCAGCCCCAGCATTTT. It encodes CASSVGRWQPQHF.

The rearrangement links TRBV10-2 to TRBJ1-6; TRBD1 is a possible D gene (6 bases). The ends were cut back, 0 bases at V and 7 bases at J, with 16 bases in the middle. Germline V gives CDR1 WSHSY, CDR2 SAAADI. The CDR3 runs to 17 residues. The CDR3 loop reads CASSESASGASNSPLHF. The CDR3, as DNA: TGCGCCAGCAGTGAGTCGGCGTCAGGGGCCAGCAATTCACCCCTCCACTTT.

This chain connects TRBV7-2 to TRBJ2-2, with TRBD2 identical over 8 bases. The CDR3 sequence is 17 residues long. Germline V lookup: CDR1 SGHTA, CDR2 FQGNSA. The V and J ends lost 3 bases and 3 bases, in that order; junction bases with no gene match: 9. CDR3 protein: CASSLPGGAVDTGELFF. CDR3 DNA: TGTGCCAGCAGCTTGCCCGGGGGGGCCGTGGACACCGGGGAGCTGTTTTTT.

This rearrangement joins TRBV20-1 to TRBJ1-2; 7 nucleotides agree with TRBD1. Looked up from germline, CDR1 is DFQATT and CDR2 is SNEGSKA (reference sequence). The CDR3 is made up of 15 amino acids. J was trimmed by 1 base and V by 4 bases; bases with no gene match: 9. The CDR3 region has the DNA TGCAGTGCTAATCGAGGACAGGTTCATAACTATGGCTACACCTTC. Translating it yields CSANRGQVHNYGYTF.

The chain couples TRBV12-5 to TRBJ1-5; no clear D gene. Trimming removed 3 bases from V and 4 bases from J, with 1 base in between. There are 11 residues in the CDR3. Germline values: CDR1 LGHNT, CDR2 FRNRAP. CDR3 region: CASGLNQPQHF. The DNA for the CDR3 is TGTGCTAGTGGTTTAAATCAGCCCCAGCATTTT.

The rearrangement joins TRBV6-5 to TRBJ2-3; no reliable D call. Trimming shortened V by 3 bases and J by 2 bases, and 9 bases separated the two germline ends. The CDR3 loop spans 14 amino acids. Germline lookup yields CDR1 MNHEY and CDR2 SVGAGI. The CDR3 coding sequence is TGTGCCAGCAGTTATTACTTTAACACAGATACGCAGTATTTT. Amino acid sequence: CASSYYFNTDTQYF.

This clonotype has more than one count but fewer than ten. This rearrangement joins TRBV4-1 to TRBJ1-6, with D unclear. The CDR3 sequence is 14 residues long. V was shortened by 1 base and J by 5 bases, with 6 bases between the two germline ends. CDR1 is MGHRA, CDR2 YSYEKL, per germline. The CDR3 is CASSQGRNNSPLHF. The CDR3 DNA is TGCGCCAGCAGCCAAGGGCGAAATAATTCACCCCTCCACTTT.

The V gene is TRBV29-1, the J gene TRBJ2-7; D may be TRBD2 (6 bases). The CDR3 covers 10 residues. Germline CDR1 and CDR2: SQVTM and ANQGSEA. Between the trimmed V and J ends, which lost 6 bases and 4 bases, there was a span of 7 bases. The CDR3 loop reads CSVGGYEQYF. The CDR3 nucleotides read TGCAGCGTCGGGGGATACGAGCAGTACTTC.

The genes are TRBV11-2 and TRBJ2-3, with TRBD2 matching 9 bases. There are 16 residues in the CDR3. With V trimmed by 4 bases and J by 2 bases, 7 bases remained unmatched. CDR1 is SGHAT and CDR2 is FQNNGV in the germline V gene. CDR3 nucleotides: TGTGCCAGCAGCTCCCGGCTAGCGGGGTTCACAGATACGCAGTATTTT. It translates to CASSSRLAGFTDTQYF.

This clonotype was seen ten or more times. The chain joins TRBV7-6 to TRBJ2-1, with 9 positions matching TRBD2. CDR1 SGHVS and CDR2 FNYEAQ come from the germline V gene. This CDR3 region has 13 residues. J was trimmed by 2 bases and V by 9 bases; bases with no gene match: 2. This CDR3 reads CASSGGPYNEQFF. In nucleotides, the CDR3 is TGTGCCAGTAGCGGGGGCCCCTACAATGAGCAGTTCTTC.

This chain links TRBV7-2 with TRBJ1-1; 7 nucleotides match TRBD1. This CDR3 is built from 15 residues. V lost 6 bases and J lost 4; bases outside the gene matches: 11. Germline values: CDR1 SGHTA, CDR2 FQGNSA. CDR3 in amino acids: CASRRTQGIVTEAFF. As DNA, the CDR3 is TGTGCCAGCAGACGGACACAGGGGATCGTCACTGAAGCTTTCTTT.

This clonotype was seen a few times. The chain is built from TRBV4-1 and TRBJ2-3, with 16 bases that match TRBD2. V trimming: 2 bases; J trimming: 6 bases; junction bases outside the gene matches: 5. Germline assignment: CDR1 MGHRA and CDR2 YSYEKL. This CDR3 comprises 17 residues. CDR3 coding DNA: TGCGCCAGCAGCCAAATAGGGACTAGCGGGGGGGTCGATACGCAGTATTTT. This translates into CASSQIGTSGGVDTQYF.

This clonotype was detected a few times. V and J are TRBV4-1 and TRBJ2-1; D may be TRBD1 (5 bases). This CDR3 has 14 residues. V lost 6 bases and J 0 bases, leaving 9 bases between the germline ends. CDR1 is MGHRA, CDR2 YSYEKL, per germline. CDR3 in DNA: TGCGCCAGCAGAGAGGACACCTCCTACAATGAGCAGTTCTTC. Translating gives CASREDTSYNEQFF.

The V gene is TRBV12-3 or TRBV12-4, the J gene TRBJ1-5, with TRBD1 identical over 7 bases. With 3 bases clipped from V and 3 bases from J, the junction kept 8 bases outside the gene matches. The CDR3 covers 16 residues. CDR3 sequence: CASSFPGTASNQPQHF. In nucleotides, the CDR3 is TGTGCCAGCAGTTTTCCTGGGACAGCCTCCAATCAGCCCCAGCATTTT.

On this clonotype: A single base separates this from a much larger clone, so it may be a read error. V is TRBV15 and J is TRBJ2-3; no firm D call. The germline V and J ends were trimmed by 6 bases and 0 bases, with 4 bases remaining between them. The germline V gene encodes CDR1 LNHNV and CDR2 YYDKDF (reference sequence). CDR3 length: 12 amino acids. The CDR3 sequence is CATSLSTDTQYF. The CDR3 DNA is TGTGCCACCAGTCTTAGCACAGATACGCAGTATTTT.

The chain carries TRBV7-9 and TRBJ2-1, with 7 bases lining up with TRBD2. V trimming: 1 base; J trimming: 5 bases; junction bases outside the gene matches: 5. Germline CDR1 is SEHNR and CDR2 is FQNEAQ (reference sequence). The CDR3 length is 15 residues. The CDR3 reads CASSLVRLADNEQFF. As DNA, the CDR3 is TGTGCCAGCAGCTTAGTGCGACTAGCCGACAATGAGCAGTTCTTC.

The gene calls are TRBV7-8 and TRBJ2-7, with D possibly TRBD2 on 6 matching bases. The CDR3 loop spans 14 amino acids. Germline-derived CDR1 and CDR2 are SGHVS and FQNEAQ. V lost 8 bases to trimming and J lost 0 bases, with 14 bases between them. The CDR3 sequence is CASVGGSHSYEQYV. As DNA, the CDR3 is TGTGCCAGCGTGGGAGGTTCCCACTCCTACGAGCAGTACGTC.

This clonotype was found many times. V usage is TRBV11-2 and J usage is TRBJ1-4; TRBD1 matches at 8 bases. The CDR3 totals 14 residues. The V gene's germline CDR1 is SGHAT and CDR2 FQNNGV. Trimming cost V 5 bases and J 8 bases; bases outside gene matches: 7. The CDR3 reads CASSQDRETEKLFF. DNA for the CDR3: TGTGCCAGCAGCCAGGACAGGGAAACGGAAAAACTGTTTTTT.